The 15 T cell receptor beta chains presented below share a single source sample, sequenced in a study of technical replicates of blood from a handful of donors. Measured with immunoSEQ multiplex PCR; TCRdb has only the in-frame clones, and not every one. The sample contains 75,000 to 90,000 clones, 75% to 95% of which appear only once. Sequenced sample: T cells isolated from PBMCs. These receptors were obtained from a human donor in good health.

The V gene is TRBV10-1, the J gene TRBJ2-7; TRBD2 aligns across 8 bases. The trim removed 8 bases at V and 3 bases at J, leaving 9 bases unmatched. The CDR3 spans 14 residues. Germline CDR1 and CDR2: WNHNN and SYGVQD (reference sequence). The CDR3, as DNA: TGCGCCAGCTCACCGGGACTAGGCTTCTACGAGCAGTACTTC. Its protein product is CASSPGLGFYEQYF.

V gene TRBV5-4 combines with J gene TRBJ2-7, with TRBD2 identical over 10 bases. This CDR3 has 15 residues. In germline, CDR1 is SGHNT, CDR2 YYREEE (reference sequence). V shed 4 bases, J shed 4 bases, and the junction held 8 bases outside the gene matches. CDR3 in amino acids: CASSNNLAGAYEQYF. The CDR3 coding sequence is TGTGCCAGCAGCAACAATCTAGCGGGAGCATACGAGCAGTACTTC.

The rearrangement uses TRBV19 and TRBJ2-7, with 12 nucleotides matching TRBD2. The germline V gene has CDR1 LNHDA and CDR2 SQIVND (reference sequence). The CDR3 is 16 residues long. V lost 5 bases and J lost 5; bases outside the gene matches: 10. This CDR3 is CASSPWTSGKRDEQYF. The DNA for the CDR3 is TGTGCCAGTAGTCCTTGGACTAGCGGGAAGAGAGACGAGCAGTACTTC. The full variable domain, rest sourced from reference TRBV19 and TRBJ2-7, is DGGITQSPKYLFRKEGQNVTLSCEQNLNHDAMYWYRQDPGQGLRLIYYSQIVNDFQKGDIAEGYSVSREKKESFPLTVTSAQKNPTAFYLCASSPWTSGKRDEQYFGPGTRLTVT.

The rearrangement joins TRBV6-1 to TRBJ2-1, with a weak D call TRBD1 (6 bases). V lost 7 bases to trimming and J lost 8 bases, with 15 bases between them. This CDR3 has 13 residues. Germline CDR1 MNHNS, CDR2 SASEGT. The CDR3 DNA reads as TGTGCCAGCAACAGACAGGTGAGAGATGAGCAGTTCTTC. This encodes CASNRQVRDEQFF.

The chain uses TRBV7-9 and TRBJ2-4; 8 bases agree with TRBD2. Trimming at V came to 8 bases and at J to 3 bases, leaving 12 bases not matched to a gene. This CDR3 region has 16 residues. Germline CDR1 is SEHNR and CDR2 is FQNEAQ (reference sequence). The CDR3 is CASSLTGGAVKNIQYF. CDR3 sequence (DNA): TGTGCCAGCTCACTAACCGGGGGGGCCGTCAAAAACATTCAGTACTTC.

CDR3 region: CASSMSPGQTITEAFF. For the CDR3, the DNA is TGTGCCAGCAGCATGAGCCCGGGACAGACCATCACTGAAGCTTTCTTT. The rearrangement uses TRBV7-2 and TRBJ1-1; TRBD1 matches 7 bases. V shed 5 bases and J 4 bases; nucleotides not matched to a gene: 13. CDR1 and CDR2 from the germline V gene are SGHTA and FQGNSA. This CDR3 contains 16 residues.

CDR3 region: CAWIRSGGGATGELFF. CDR3 bases: TGTGCCTGGATCCGAAGTGGGGGAGGGGCGACCGGGGAGCTGTTTTTT. V usage is TRBV30 and J usage is TRBJ2-2; 7 nucleotides agree with TRBD2. CDR3 length equals 16 residues. J was trimmed by 5 bases and V by 4 bases; bases with no gene match: 13. Per germline, CDR1 GTSNPN and CDR2 SVGIG (reference sequence).

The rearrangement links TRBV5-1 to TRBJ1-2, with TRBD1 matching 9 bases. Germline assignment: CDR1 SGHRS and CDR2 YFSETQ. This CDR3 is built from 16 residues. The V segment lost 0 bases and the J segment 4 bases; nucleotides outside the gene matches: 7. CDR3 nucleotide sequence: TGCGCCAGCAGCTTGGCCAACAGGGGGCGCTCCTATGGCTACACCTTC. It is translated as CASSLANRGRSYGYTF.

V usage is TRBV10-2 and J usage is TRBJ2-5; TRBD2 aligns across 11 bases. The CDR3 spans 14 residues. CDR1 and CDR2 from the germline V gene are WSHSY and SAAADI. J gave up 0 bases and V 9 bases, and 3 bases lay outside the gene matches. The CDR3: CASSSGRNQETQYF. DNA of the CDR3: TGCGCCAGTTCTAGCGGGAGGAACCAAGAGACCCAGTACTTC.

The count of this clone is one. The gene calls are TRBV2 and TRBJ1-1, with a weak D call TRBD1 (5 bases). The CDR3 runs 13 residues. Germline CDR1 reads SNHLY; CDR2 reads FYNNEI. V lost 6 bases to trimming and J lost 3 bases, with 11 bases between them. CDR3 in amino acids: CASRQGRYTEAFF. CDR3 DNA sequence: TGTGCCAGCAGGCAGGGTCGTTACACTGAAGCTTTCTTT.

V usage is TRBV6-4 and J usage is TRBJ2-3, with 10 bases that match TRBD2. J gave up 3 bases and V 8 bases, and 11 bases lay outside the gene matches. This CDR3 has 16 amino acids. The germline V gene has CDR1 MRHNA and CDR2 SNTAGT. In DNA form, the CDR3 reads TGTGCCAGCTCTAGCGGGGGCCCCGACGGAACAGATACGCAGTATTTT. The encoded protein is CASSSGGPDGTDTQYF.

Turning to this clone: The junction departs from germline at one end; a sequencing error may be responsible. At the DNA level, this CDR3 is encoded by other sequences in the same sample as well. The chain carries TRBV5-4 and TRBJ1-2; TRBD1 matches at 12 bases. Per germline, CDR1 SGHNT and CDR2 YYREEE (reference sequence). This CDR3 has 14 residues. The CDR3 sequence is CASSLGQGAGGYTF. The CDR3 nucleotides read TGTGCCAGCAGTTTGGGACAGGGGGCAGGCGGCTACACCTTC.

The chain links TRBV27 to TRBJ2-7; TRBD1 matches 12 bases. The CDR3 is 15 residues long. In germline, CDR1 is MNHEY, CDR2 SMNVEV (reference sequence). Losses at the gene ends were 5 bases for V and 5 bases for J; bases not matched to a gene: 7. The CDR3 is CASSAGTGGIHEQYF. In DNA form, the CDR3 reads TGTGCCAGCAGTGCGGGGACAGGGGGCATCCACGAGCAGTACTTC.

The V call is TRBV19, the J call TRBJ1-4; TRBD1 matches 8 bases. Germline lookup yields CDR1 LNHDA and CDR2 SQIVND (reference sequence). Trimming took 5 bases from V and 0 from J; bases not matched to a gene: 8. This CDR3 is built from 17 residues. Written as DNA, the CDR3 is TGTGCCAGTAGTTACCTGGACAGGGTGTCAACTAATGAAAAACTGTTTTTT. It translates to CASSYLDRVSTNEKLFF.

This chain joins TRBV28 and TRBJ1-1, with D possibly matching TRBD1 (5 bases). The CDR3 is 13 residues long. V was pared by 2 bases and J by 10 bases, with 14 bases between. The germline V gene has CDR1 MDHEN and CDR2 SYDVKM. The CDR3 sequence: CASSLTREWVAFF. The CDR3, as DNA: TGTGCCAGCAGTTTAACCAGGGAATGGGTAGCTTTCTTT.